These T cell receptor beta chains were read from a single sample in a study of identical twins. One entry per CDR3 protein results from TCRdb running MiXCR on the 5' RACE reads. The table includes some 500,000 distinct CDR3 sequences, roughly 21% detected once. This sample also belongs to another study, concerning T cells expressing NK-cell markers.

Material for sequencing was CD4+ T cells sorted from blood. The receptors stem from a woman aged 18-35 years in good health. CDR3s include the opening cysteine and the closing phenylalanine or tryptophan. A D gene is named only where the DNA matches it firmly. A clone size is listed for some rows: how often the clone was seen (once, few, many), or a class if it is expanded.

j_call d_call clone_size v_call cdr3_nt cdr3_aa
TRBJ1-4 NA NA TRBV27 TGTGCCGCCGGTTTTGCAACTAATGAAAAACTGTTTTTT CAAGFATNEKLFF
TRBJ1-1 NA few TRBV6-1 TGTGCCAGCAGTGGCTACGGCTACTTGAACACTGAAGCTTTCTTT CASSGYGYLNTEAFF
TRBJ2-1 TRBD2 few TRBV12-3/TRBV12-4 TGTGCCAGCAGTTTAAGGACTAGTTGGTACAATGAGCAGTTCTTC CASSLRTSWYNEQFF
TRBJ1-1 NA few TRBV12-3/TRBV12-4 TGTGCCAGCAGTTTAGGTGTTAGAGCGGATATGAACACTGAAGCTTTCTTT CASSLGVRADMNTEAFF
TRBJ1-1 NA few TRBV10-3 TGTGCCATCAGTGCAATCTTTGGTACTGAAGCTTTCTTT CAISAIFGTEAFF
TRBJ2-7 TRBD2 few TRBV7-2 TGTGCCAGCAGCCCACCCCCTAGCGGGTACCCTTGGCAGTACTTC CASSPPPSGYPWQYF
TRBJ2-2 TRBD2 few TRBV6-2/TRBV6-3 TGTGCCAGCAGGGCCGGGACTAGCGGAACCGGGGAGCTGTTTTTT CASRAGTSGTGELFF
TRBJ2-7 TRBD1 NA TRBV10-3 TGTGCCACGAGGGGACAGACCTACGAGCAGTACTTC CATRGQTYEQYF
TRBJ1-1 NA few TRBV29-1 TGCAGCGTGAAACAGGGACAATACAACACTGAAGCTTTCTTT CSVKQGQYNTEAFF
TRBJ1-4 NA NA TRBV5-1 TGCGCCAGCAGCTTGGATGGACGGGTGAATGAAAAACTGTTTTTT CASSLDGRVNEKLFF